The 28 T cell receptor beta chains given below trace back to one sample, sequenced in a study of T cell repertoires in cytomegalovirus infection. A single record per CDR3 protein comes from TCRdb applying MiXCR to the reads. The sample includes hundreds of thousands of distinct CDR3 sequences, 9.6% of them seen just once. Source material: PBMCs. The receptors were gathered from a human donor in good health (CMV status not recorded). Some clones in this sample may be carry-over from other donors' samples.

This clonotype was seen more than once but under ten times. The chain combines TRBV2 with TRBJ1-2, with TRBD1 as a possible D gene (6 bases). With 8 bases removed from V and 6 bases from J, the gap between germline ends came to 19 bases. The CDR3 runs to 14 residues. CDR1 SNHLY and CDR2 FYNNEI come from the germline V gene. The CDR3 nucleotides are TGTGCCAGCCCTGCCTACGGGGGCGGTAATGGCTACACCTTC. This codes for CASPAYGGGNGYTF.

Ten or more counts support this clonotype. The V call is TRBV7-9, the J call TRBJ1-1, with no clear D. Germline CDR1 reads SEHNR; CDR2 reads FQNEAQ (reference sequence). V lost 6 bases to trimming and J lost 0 bases, with 14 bases between them. The CDR3 covers 15 residues. The CDR3 region is CASSPSLGMNTEAFF. In DNA form, the CDR3 reads TGTGCCAGCAGTCCGAGCTTAGGGATGAACACTGAAGCTTTCTTT.

This chain joins TRBV29-1 and TRBJ1-3; D is possibly TRBD1 (5 bases). V gave up 4 bases and J gave up 2 bases, with 9 bases separating them. This CDR3 has 13 amino acids. The V gene's germline CDR1 is SQVTM and CDR2 ANQGSEA. As DNA, the CDR3 is TGCAGCGTTGGGGCAGGGACTGGAAACACCATATATTTT. This encodes CSVGAGTGNTIYF.

At least ten counts were recorded for this clonotype. The genes are TRBV19 and TRBJ1-1; D gene unclear. Germline V CDR1 and CDR2: LNHDA, SQIVND (reference sequence). Trimming left V 4 bases short and J 5 bases short, with 11 bases between. The CDR3 covers 13 residues. The CDR3 DNA reads as TGTGCCAGTAGTAAAGGGTATGAAACTGAAGCTTTCTTT. Translation: CASSKGYETEAFF. Together with reference TRBV19 and TRBJ1-1, the CDR3 gives the full variable domain: DGGITQSPKYLFRKEGQNVTLSCEQNLNHDAMYWYRQDPGQGLRLIYYSQIVNDFQKGDIAEGYSVSREKKESFPLTVTSAQKNPTAFYLCASSKGYETEAFFGQGTRLTVV.

The V and J genes are TRBV2 and TRBJ1-5; tentative D call: TRBD1 (6 bases). The germline V and J ends were trimmed by 5 bases and 5 bases, with 16 bases remaining between them. From germline, CDR1 is SNHLY and CDR2 FYNNEI. The CDR3 is 15 amino acids. The DNA for the CDR3 is TGTGCCAGCAGTTTACTGGGACAAGTGGATCAGCCCCAGCATTTT. It specifies CASSLLGQVDQPQHF.

The table lists this clonotype with many counts. J is TRBJ2-1 and V is TRBV7-2, with 11 bases identical to TRBD1. The germline V gene has CDR1 SGHTA and CDR2 FQGNSA. The trim removed 6 bases at V and 6 bases at J, leaving 7 bases unmatched. The CDR3 sequence is 15 residues long. CDR3 amino acids: CASRRTGGDGNEQFF. The DNA for the CDR3 is TGTGCCAGCAGAAGGACAGGGGGCGATGGCAATGAGCAGTTCTTC.

There are a few counts of this clonotype. The chain has TRBV27 and TRBJ1-1; maybe TRBD1 (5 bases). V lost 5 bases and J lost 7, with 14 bases in between. Looked up from germline, CDR1 is MNHEY and CDR2 is SMNVEV (reference sequence). The length of the CDR3 is 13 residues. The CDR3 nucleotides are TGTGCCAGCAGTCCCCTTAGGGGTGATGAAGCTTTCTTT. This sequence encodes CASSPLRGDEAFF.

This clonotype was picked up many times. The genes are TRBV14 and TRBJ2-1; weak D call: TRBD1 (6 bases). CDR1 SGHDN and CDR2 FVKESK come from the germline V gene. The CDR3 runs to 18 residues. V was shortened by 0 bases and J by 1 base, with 16 bases between the two germline ends. As DNA, the CDR3 is TGTGCCAGCAGCCAAGAGATGACAGGACCCCCTTCCTACAATGAGCAGTTCTTC. Residues: CASSQEMTGPPSYNEQFF.

The table lists this clonotype with many counts. The V gene is TRBV28, the J gene TRBJ1-1; D gene unclear. CDR1 is MDHEN, CDR2 SYDVKM, per germline. The CDR3 consists of 15 residues. With 6 bases removed from V and 1 base from J, the gap between germline ends came to 15 bases. CDR3 loop: CASRPPLEGNTEAFF. The DNA for the CDR3 is TGTGCCAGCAGGCCCCCCCTGGAGGGGAACACTGAAGCTTTCTTT.

This clonotype was counted only a few times. V usage is TRBV20-1 and J usage is TRBJ1-5, with D possibly being TRBD1 (6 bases). Germline-derived CDR1 and CDR2 are DFQATT and SNEGSKA (reference sequence). V gave up 0 bases and J gave up 5 bases, with 17 bases separating them. The CDR3 covers 16 residues. CDR3 nucleotide sequence: TGCAGTGCTAGAGATTTAAGAACAGGGATACATCAGCCCCAGCATTTT. Translating it yields CSARDLRTGIHQPQHF.

This clonotype was observed many times. The chain carries TRBV7-3 and TRBJ2-2; weak D call: TRBD2 (5 bases). Trimming cost V 0 bases and J 3 bases, with 5 bases left between them. This CDR3 has 14 amino acids. Germline assignment: CDR1 SGHTA and CDR2 FQGTGA. CDR3 nucleotides: TGTGCCAGCAGCTTAACGGGAGACACCGGGGAGCTGTTTTTT. Amino acids: CASSLTGDTGELFF.

This clonotype was recorded many times. J is TRBJ1-6 and V is TRBV7-9; 10 bases fit TRBD1. The length of the CDR3 is 16 residues. V dropped 0 bases and J dropped 9; count of bases not matched to a gene: 5. CDR1 is SEHNR, CDR2 FQNEAQ, per germline (reference sequence). DNA of the CDR3: TGTGCCAGCAGCTTAGCCCCGGGACAGGGGAGTTCACCCCTCCACTTT. Amino acid sequence: CASSLAPGQGSSPLHF. The whole variable domain, remainder taken from reference TRBV7-9 and TRBJ1-6, is DTGVSQNPRHKITKRGQNVTFRCDPISEHNRLYWYRQTLGQGPEFLTYFQNEAQLEKSRLLSDRFSAERPKGSFSTLEIQRTEQGDSAMYLCASSLAPGQGSSPLHFGNGTRLTVT.

This clonotype was seen at least ten times. The J gene is TRBJ2-1, the V gene TRBV6-5; 13 bases map to TRBD2. Germline-derived CDR1 and CDR2 are MNHEY and SVGAGI. This CDR3 is 17 amino acids long. V lost 2 bases, J lost 2 bases, and 3 bases stayed unmatched. The CDR3 loop reads CASSYLGLAGPYNEQFF. CDR3 nucleotide sequence: TGTGCCAGCAGTTACCTGGGACTAGCGGGACCCTACAATGAGCAGTTCTTC.

Remarks on this clonotype: A read error is possible here, since a much larger clone lies one base away. The chain has TRBV5-1 and TRBJ2-2, with 7 bases fitting TRBD1. CDR3 length: 17 residues. Germline loops: CDR1 SGHRS, CDR2 YFSETQ. In DNA, the CDR3 is TGCGCCAGCAGCCTAGGACAGGCGGCCCAAAACACCGTGGAGCTGTTTTTT. This translates into CASSLGQAAQNTVELFF.

This sequence joins TRBV5-4 and TRBJ2-2; D is unclear. V lost 0 bases and J 2 bases, leaving 8 bases between the germline ends. The CDR3 length is 15 residues. Per the germline V gene, CDR1 is SGHNT and CDR2 is YYREEE (reference sequence). CDR3 bases: TGTGCCAGCAGCTTGGTACTCAAAAACACCGGGGAGCTGTTTTTT. Translated, it gives CASSLVLKNTGELFF.

This clonotype was seen at least ten times. This chain connects TRBV7-9 to TRBJ1-2, with D unresolved. There are 13 residues in the CDR3. Germline V lookup: CDR1 SEHNR, CDR2 FQNEAQ (reference sequence). The ends were cut back, 1 base at V and 4 bases at J, with 7 bases in the middle. For the CDR3, the DNA is TGTGCCAGCAGCTTAGGGTTGTTCTATGGCTACACCTTC. Translated: CASSLGLFYGYTF. The full variable domain, its missing parts supplied by reference TRBV7-9 and TRBJ1-2, is DTGVSQNPRHKITKRGQNVTFRCDPISEHNRLYWYRQTLGQGPEFLTYFQNEAQLEKSRLLSDRFSAERPKGSFSTLEIQRTEQGDSAMYLCASSLGLFYGYTFGSGTRLTVV.

Concerning this clonotype itself: Lacking the conserved final phenylalanine or tryptophan, this CDR3 likely reflects a read error. The CDR3 nucleotides are TGTGCCAGCAGCTACTCACGGGAGGGTTGGGATACGCAGTATTTA. Protein sequence: CASSYSREGWDTQYL. The chain carries TRBV7-2 and TRBJ2-3; 8 bases map to TRBD2. With V trimmed by 4 bases and J by 6 bases, 9 bases remained unmatched. The CDR3 loop spans 15 amino acids. Germline V gene data show CDR1 as SGHTA and CDR2 as FQGNSA.

This clonotype has a count of ten or more. The chain uses TRBV20-1 and TRBJ2-7; 15 bases fit TRBD2. CDR1 is DFQATT and CDR2 is SNEGSKA in the germline V gene (reference sequence). V trimming: 4 bases; J trimming: 1 base; junction bases outside the gene matches: 17. CDR3 size: 20 residues. The CDR3 DNA reads TGCAGTGCTACCGACCCTTCCGGGACTAGCGGGGGGATGAAGTCCTACGAGCAGTACTTC. It yields the protein CSATDPSGTSGGMKSYEQYF.

This clonotype was detected a few times. V and J are TRBV18 and TRBJ2-2; D is unresolved. The V gene lost 0 bases and the J gene lost 4 bases, with 6 bases spanning the gap. In germline, CDR1 is KGHSH, CDR2 LQKENI. The CDR3 length is 14 residues. In nucleotides, the CDR3 is TGTGCCAGCTCACCACCGGAAGGCACCGGGGAGCTGTTTTTT. Protein: CASSPPEGTGELFF.

This clonotype occurred many times. The rearrangement links TRBV12-3 or TRBV12-4 to TRBJ1-4; D not resolved. Trimming took off 3 bases at V and 3 bases at J, with 11 bases between the two ends. The CDR3 runs 15 residues. CDR3 in DNA: TGTGCCAGCAGTTTTAGGAGGACGGCTAATGAAAAACTGTTTTTT. This translates into CASSFRRTANEKLFF.

This clonotype was counted at least ten times. V and J are TRBV20-1 and TRBJ2-1; tentatively, D is TRBD1 (5 bases). V lost 2 bases and J lost 4, with 12 bases in between. CDR1 DFQATT and CDR2 SNEGSKA come from the germline V gene (reference sequence). The CDR3 runs 14 residues. As DNA, the CDR3 is TGCAGTGCTAGACCTTCTCAGGGTTACAATGAGCAGTTCTTC. Its protein is CSARPSQGYNEQFF.

This clonotype was detected ten times or more. The chain links TRBV7-3 to TRBJ1-5; unclear D gene. The CDR3 covers 17 residues. Germline CDR1 SGHTA, CDR2 FQGTGA. V lost 2 bases to trimming and J lost 1 base, with 15 bases between them. CDR3 residues: CASSLVRRVGSNQPQHF. The DNA of the CDR3 is TGTGCCAGCAGCTTAGTTCGCCGGGTCGGGAGCAATCAGCCCCAGCATTTT.

This clonotype turned up a few times. The gene calls are TRBV28 and TRBJ1-4, with D maybe TRBD1 (6 bases). Trimming took off 3 bases at V and 0 bases at J, with 23 bases between the two ends. This CDR3 region has 20 residues. Germline V gene sequence: CDR1 MDHEN, CDR2 SYDVKM. CDR3 DNA: TGTGCCAGCAGTTTCCCCAGGGACAAAAGGTGGATGGCAACTAATGAAAAACTGTTTTTT. Its translation: CASSFPRDKRWMATNEKLFF. Full variable domain (remainder filled in from reference TRBV28 and TRBJ1-4): DVKVTQSSRYLVKRTGEKVFLECVQDMDHENMFWYRQDPGLGLRLIYFSYDVKMKEKGDIPEGYSVSREKKERFSLILESASTNQTSMYLCASSFPRDKRWMATNEKLFFGSGTQLSVL.

This clonotype was counted at least ten times. This CDR3 reads CASSLAQAGETQYF. The CDR3 nucleotides are TGTGCCAGCAGCTTAGCCCAGGCGGGGGAGACCCAGTACTTC. V gene TRBV7-9 combines with J gene TRBJ2-5; D might be TRBD2 (6 bases). Per germline, CDR1 SEHNR and CDR2 FQNEAQ (reference sequence). V was clipped by 0 bases and J by 5 bases, with 10 bases between them. The CDR3 has 14 amino acids. Combining the CDR3 with reference TRBV7-9 and TRBJ2-5 gives the whole variable domain DTGVSQNPRHKITKRGQNVTFRCDPISEHNRLYWYRQTLGQGPEFLTYFQNEAQLEKSRLLSDRFSAERPKGSFSTLEIQRTEQGDSAMYLCASSLAQAGETQYFGPGTRLLVL.

This clonotype came up many times. The rearrangement uses TRBV7-3 and TRBJ2-1; possible D gene TRBD2, 6 bases. Germline CDR1 is SGHTA and CDR2 is FQGTGA. V was clipped by 3 bases and J by 8 bases, with 11 bases between them. CDR3 length: 13 amino acids. For the CDR3, the DNA is TGTGCCAGCAGCTTGGAGGGTTGGGATGAGCAGTTCTTC. It encodes CASSLEGWDEQFF. Filled out from reference TRBV7-3 and TRBJ2-1, the complete variable domain reads GAGVSQTPSNKVTEKGKYVELRCDPISGHTALYWYRQSLGQGPEFLIYFQGTGAADDSGLPNDRFFAVRPEGSVSTLKIQRTERGDSAVYLCASSLEGWDEQFFGPGTRLTVL.

The table lists this clonotype with many counts. The chain carries TRBV6-1 and TRBJ1-2; maybe TRBD1 (5 bases). CDR1 and CDR2 (germline): MNHNS, SASEGT. V was cut by 3 bases and J by 3 bases, with 14 bases left in between. The CDR3 runs 15 residues. The chain's CDR3 is CASSDPGTNHYGYTF. The CDR3 DNA is TGTGCCAGCAGTGACCCCGGGACTAATCACTATGGCTACACCTTC.

This clonotype was observed many times. The gene calls are TRBV18 and TRBJ1-1; D unresolved. Germline V gives CDR1 KGHSH, CDR2 LQKENI. V lost 2 bases and J 1 base, leaving 8 bases between the germline ends. The CDR3 extends over 14 amino acids. The CDR3 nucleotides read TGTGCCAGCTCACCAAACAGCCAGAACACTGAAGCTTTCTTT. Translating gives CASSPNSQNTEAFF.

In its sample, this clonotype was seen many times. This chain joins TRBV12-5 and TRBJ2-5; D perhaps matches TRBD1 (5 bases). This CDR3 spans 15 amino acids. Deletions cut 5 bases from V and 1 base from J, with 14 bases between. From germline, CDR1 is LGHNT and CDR2 FRNRAP. Here the CDR3 reads CASGNLQEFQETQYF. The CDR3 nucleotides read TGTGCTAGTGGTAATTTACAGGAATTCCAAGAGACCCAGTACTTC.